This TCR beta chain was documented in a study of response to subunit inactivated influenza vaccine. Trimming cost V 2 bases and J 8 bases, with 7 bases left between them. This CDR3 comprises 12 residues. The germline gives CDR1 MNHEY, CDR2 SVGAGI. This clonotype appeared a few times. The antigen remains unidentified. Study-wide results and limits: Authors suggested each seasonal flu vaccination may recruit only limited numbers of new T cells.

TCRdb used MiXCR to reprocess the RT-PCR reads, holding one entry per CDR3 protein. The sample lists 430,000 or so distinct CDR3 sequences; over 9.5% were seen once. This clonotype originated in a man in his fifties who received an inactivated influenza vaccine. Sample: PBMCs from blood, taken roughly 45 days after vaccination. This chain connects TRBV6-5 to TRBJ2-1; D possibly uses TRBD1 or TRBD2 (6 bases each). CDR3: CASSYRGDEQFF. The CDR3 region has the DNA TGTGCCAGCAGTTACAGGGGGGATGAGCAGTTCTTC.